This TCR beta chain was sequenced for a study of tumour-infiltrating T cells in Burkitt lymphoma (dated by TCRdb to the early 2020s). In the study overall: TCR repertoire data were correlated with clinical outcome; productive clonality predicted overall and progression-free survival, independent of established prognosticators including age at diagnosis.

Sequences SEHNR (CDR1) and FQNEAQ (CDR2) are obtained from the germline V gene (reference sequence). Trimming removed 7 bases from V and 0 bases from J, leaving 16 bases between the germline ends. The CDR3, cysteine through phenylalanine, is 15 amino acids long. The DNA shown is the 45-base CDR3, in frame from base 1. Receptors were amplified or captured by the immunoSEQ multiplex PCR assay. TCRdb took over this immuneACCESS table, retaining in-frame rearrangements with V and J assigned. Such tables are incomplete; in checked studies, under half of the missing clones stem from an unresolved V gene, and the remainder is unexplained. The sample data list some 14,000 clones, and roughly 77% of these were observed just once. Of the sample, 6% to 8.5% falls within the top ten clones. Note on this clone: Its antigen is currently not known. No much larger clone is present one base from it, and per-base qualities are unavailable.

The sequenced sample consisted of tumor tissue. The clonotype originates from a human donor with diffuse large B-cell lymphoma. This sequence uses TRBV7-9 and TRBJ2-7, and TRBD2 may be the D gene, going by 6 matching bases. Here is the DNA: TGTGCCAGCATAGGGCTAGCGAGCAACTCCTACGAGCAGTACTTC. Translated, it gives CASIGLASNSYEQYF.